Here is one T cell receptor beta chain with its context. The entry originates in a study of metastatic and nonmetastatic thyroid tumors. Study-level information: Repertoire comparison spanned blood and tumor or nodule tissue of malignant and benign thyroid patients.

No treatment of any kind had been given to any patient before thyroid surgery. CDR3 length: 14 residues. Trimming at V came to 1 base and at J to 3 bases, leaving 3 bases not matched to a gene. The V gene's germline CDR1 is SSHAT and CDR2 FNYEAQ (reference sequence). Via MiXCR, TCRdb re-called the PCR reads. The sample includes thousands of clones, roughly a third of them seen just once. Sequencing was carried out using tumor tissue. The TCR sequence derives from a female donor with papillary thyroid cancer or a benign thyroid nodule (not recorded which). Some clones in this sample may be carry-over from other donors' samples. The chain combines TRBV7-7 with TRBJ2-7; TRBD2 matches at 7 bases. The CDR3 region has the DNA TGTGCCAGCAGCTTAGGGGAGGGGAACTACGAGCAGTACTTC. Translating it yields CASSLGEGNYEQYF.